This T cell receptor beta chain derives from a study of blood T cell repertoires in COVID-19 (dated by TCRdb to about 2020). Study-wide context: Collaborator samples came from the United States, Italy and Spain and covered acute and convalescent phases of COVID-19. Sample metadata almost always included a de-identified subject ID, COVID-19 status, age in years and sex. The dataset comprised deeply sampled blood TCRbeta repertoires from subjects exposed to, actively infected with, or recovered from COVID-19. Samples came from the ongoing ImmuneRACE study (first 160 participants) plus 1,254 subjects from 6 global collaborators. The prospective study material was composed of cDNA or gDNA derived from T cells, B-cell-depleted T cells, or PBMCs. The repertoires were made available in a free public database intended to serve as a resource for research on the immune response to SARS-CoV-2. Where available, HLA class I and class II types were taken from metadata supplied by the sample provider and were not determined by assay-based typing.

Turning to this clone: There is no known antigen for this receptor. Nothing much larger sits one base from this clone, and base qualities are not available.

From the germline V gene, CDR1 is MDHEN and CDR2 is SYDVKM. From the cysteine up to the phenylalanine, the CDR3 has a length of 11 residues. The DNA shown is the 33-base CDR3, in frame from base 1. The junction carries 8 bases between V and J, which are trimmed by 3 bases and 8 bases respectively. TCRbeta CDR3 regions were amplified from genomic DNA using the immunoSEQ Assay, a bias-controlled multiplex PCR. The published analysis was carried out like this. The number of nucleated cells in each sample was estimated from the amplification of reference gene primers within the assay. Sequence reads were collapsed and filtered to measure the absolute abundance of every unique TCRbeta CDR3 rearrangement. For each sample, productive Simpson clonality was calculated as the square root of Simpson's diversity index over productive rearrangements. In its TCRdb copy, this immuneACCESS table keeps in-frame sequences only and misses some clones. Where compared with another copy, unresolved V genes explain less than half of these, and the others have no known cause. V and J calls and clone size come straight from that table; D and trimming were deduced from the DNA. The sample table contains 200,000 to 250,000 clones; only one count was recorded for approximately 90% of them. Together, the top ten hold 10% of the sample.

Beyond this particular receptor, the publication reports: The amount of clinical and demographic metadata varied by source and participant and was provided uncurated.

Participants in the prospective study were enrolled through a virtual design, were aged about 18 to 100 years, and lived in about two dozen United States geographic areas. Cohort assignment in the prospective study relied on participant-reported clinical history from a screening survey and a study questionnaire. In the prospective study, mobile phlebotomists collected whole blood, serum and a nasopharyngeal or oropharyngeal swab from each participant. Participants in the prospective study had the option to provide additional blood draws and questionnaires over an approximately two-month period. Prospective study blood samples were shipped either frozen or at room temperature before DNA extraction.

The sequencing input was PBMCs or T cells enriched from blood (not recorded which). The receptor was isolated from a man younger than 35 with acute COVID-19. In this chain, TRBV28 is recombined with TRBJ2-7; the D segment cannot be called with confidence. The sequence in DNA is TGTGCCAGCAGTTTCCGGTCGAAGCAGTACTTC. The translation is CASSFRSKQYF.